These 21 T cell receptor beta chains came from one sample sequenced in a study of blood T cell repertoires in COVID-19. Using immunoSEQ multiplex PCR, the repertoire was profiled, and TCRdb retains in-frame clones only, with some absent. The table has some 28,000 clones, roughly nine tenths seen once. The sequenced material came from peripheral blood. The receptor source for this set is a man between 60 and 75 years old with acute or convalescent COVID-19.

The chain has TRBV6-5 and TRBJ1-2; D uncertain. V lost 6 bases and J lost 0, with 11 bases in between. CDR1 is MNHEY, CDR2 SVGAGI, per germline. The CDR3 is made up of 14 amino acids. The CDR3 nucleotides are TGTGCCAGCAGCCCCACGGGGACTAACTATGGCTACACCTTC. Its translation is CASSPTGTNYGYTF.

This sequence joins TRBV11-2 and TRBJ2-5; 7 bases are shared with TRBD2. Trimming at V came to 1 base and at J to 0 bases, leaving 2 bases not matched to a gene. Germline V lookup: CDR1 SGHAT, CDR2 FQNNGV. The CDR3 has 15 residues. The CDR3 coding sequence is TGTGCCAGCAGCTTAGGGGGGGGATACCAAGAGACCCAGTACTTC. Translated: CASSLGGGYQETQYF.

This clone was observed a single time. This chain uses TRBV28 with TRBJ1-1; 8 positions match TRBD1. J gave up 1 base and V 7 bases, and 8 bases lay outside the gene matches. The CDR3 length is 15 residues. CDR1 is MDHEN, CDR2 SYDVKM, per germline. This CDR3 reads CASTPSDRGNTEAFF. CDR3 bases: TGTGCCAGCACCCCGTCCGACAGGGGGAACACTGAAGCTTTCTTT. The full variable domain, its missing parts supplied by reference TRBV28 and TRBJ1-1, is DVKVTQSSRYLVKRTGEKVFLECVQDMDHENMFWYRQDPGLGLRLIYFSYDVKMKEKGDIPEGYSVSREKKERFSLILESASTNQTSMYLCASTPSDRGNTEAFFGQGTRLTVV.

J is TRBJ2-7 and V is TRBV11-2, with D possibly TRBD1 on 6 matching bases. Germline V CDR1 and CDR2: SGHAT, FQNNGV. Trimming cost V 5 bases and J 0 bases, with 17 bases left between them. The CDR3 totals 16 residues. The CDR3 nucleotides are TGTGCCAGCAGCCTAGGGGGAATCGACAGCTCCTACGAGCAGTACTTC. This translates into CASSLGGIDSSYEQYF.

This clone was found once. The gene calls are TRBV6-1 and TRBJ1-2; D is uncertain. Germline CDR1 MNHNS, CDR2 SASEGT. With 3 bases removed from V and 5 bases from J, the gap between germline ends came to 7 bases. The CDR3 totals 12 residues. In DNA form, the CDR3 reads TGTGCCAGCAGTGAGGGAGCATATGGCTACACCTTC. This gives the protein CASSEGAYGYTF.

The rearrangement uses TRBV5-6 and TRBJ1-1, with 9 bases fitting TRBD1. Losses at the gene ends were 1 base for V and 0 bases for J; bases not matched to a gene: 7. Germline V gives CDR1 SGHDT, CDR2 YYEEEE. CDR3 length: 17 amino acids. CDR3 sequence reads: CASSLWDRAPLNTEAFF. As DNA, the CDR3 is TGTGCCAGCAGCTTGTGGGACAGGGCCCCTTTGAACACTGAAGCTTTCTTT.

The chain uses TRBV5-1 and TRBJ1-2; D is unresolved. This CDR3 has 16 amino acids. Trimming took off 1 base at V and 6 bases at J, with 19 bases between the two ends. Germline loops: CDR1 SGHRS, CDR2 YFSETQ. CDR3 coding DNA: TGCGCCAGCAGCTTGTTAAGAACCTCCCGAGATGATGGCTACACCTTC. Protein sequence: CASSLLRTSRDDGYTF.

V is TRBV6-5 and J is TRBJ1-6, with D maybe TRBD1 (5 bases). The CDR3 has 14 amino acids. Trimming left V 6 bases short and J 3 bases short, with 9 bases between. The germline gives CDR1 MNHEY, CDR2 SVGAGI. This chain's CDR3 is CASSRTIYNSPLHF. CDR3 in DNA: TGTGCCAGCAGCAGGACAATCTATAATTCACCCCTCCACTTT.

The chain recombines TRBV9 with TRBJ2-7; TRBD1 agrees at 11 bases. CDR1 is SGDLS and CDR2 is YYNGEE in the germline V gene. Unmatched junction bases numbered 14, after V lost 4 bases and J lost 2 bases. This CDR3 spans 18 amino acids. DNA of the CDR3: TGTGCCAGCAGCTTACGGACAGGGGGCGTGGGTCCTACCTACGAGCAGTACTTC. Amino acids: CASSLRTGGVGPTYEQYF. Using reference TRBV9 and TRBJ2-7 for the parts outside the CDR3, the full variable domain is DSGVTQTPKHLITATGQRVTLRCSPRSGDLSVYWYQQSLDQGLQFLIQYYNGEERAKGNILERFSAQQFPDLHSELNLSSLELGDSALYFCASSLRTGGVGPTYEQYFGPGTRLTVT.

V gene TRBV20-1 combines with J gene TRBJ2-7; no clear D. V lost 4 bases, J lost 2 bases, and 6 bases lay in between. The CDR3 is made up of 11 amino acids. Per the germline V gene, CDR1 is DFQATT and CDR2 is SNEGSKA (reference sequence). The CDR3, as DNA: TGCAGTGCTACCATCACCTACGAGCAGTACTTC. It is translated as CSATITYEQYF.

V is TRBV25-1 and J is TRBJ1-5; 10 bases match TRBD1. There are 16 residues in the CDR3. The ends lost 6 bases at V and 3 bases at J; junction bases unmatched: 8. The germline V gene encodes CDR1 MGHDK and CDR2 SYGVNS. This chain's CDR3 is CASRTRTGGTNQPQHF. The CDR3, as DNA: TGTGCCAGCAGAACAAGGACAGGGGGTACCAATCAGCCCCAGCATTTT.

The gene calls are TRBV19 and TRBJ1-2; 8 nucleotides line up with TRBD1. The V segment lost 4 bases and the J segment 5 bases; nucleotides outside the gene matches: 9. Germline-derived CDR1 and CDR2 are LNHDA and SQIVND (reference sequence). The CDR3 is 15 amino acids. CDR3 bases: TGTGCCAGTAGTACCCCCGGGACAGGATTTTATGGCTACACCTTC. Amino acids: CASSTPGTGFYGYTF.

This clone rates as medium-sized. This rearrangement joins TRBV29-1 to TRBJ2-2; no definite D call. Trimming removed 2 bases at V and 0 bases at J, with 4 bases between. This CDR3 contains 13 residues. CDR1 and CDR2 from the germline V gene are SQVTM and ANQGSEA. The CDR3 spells CSVETANTGELFF. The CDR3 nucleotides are TGCAGCGTTGAAACGGCGAACACCGGGGAGCTGTTTTTT.

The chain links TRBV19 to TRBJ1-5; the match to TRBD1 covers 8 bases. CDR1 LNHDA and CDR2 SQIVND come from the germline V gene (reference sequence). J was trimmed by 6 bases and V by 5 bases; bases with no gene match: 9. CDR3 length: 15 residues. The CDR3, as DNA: TGTGCCAGTAGTTTTAGCCAGGGGGCATTTCAGCCCCAGCATTTT. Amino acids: CASSFSQGAFQPQHF. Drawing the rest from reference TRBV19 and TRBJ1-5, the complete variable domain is DGGITQSPKYLFRKEGQNVTLSCEQNLNHDAMYWYRQDPGQGLRLIYYSQIVNDFQKGDIAEGYSVSREKKESFPLTVTSAQKNPTAFYLCASSFSQGAFQPQHFGDGTRLSIL.

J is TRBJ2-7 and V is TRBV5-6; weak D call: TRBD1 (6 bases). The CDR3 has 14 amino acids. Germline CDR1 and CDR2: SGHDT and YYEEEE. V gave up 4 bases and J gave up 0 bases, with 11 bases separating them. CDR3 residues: CASSLGQTSYEQYF. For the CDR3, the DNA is TGTGCCAGCAGCCTAGGACAGACCTCCTACGAGCAGTACTTC. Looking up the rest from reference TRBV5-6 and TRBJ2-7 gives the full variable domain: DAGVTQSPTHLIKTRGQQVTLRCSPKSGHDTVSWYQQALGQGPQFIFQYYEEEERQRGNFPDRFSGHQFPNYSSELNVNALLLGDSALYLCASSLGQTSYEQYFGPGTRLTVT.

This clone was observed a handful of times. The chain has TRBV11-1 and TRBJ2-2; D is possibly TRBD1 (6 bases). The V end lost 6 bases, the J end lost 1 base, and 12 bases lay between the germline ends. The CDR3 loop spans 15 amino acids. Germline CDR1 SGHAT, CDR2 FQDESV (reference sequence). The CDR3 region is CASRSGTLNTGELFF. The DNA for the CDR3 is TGTGCCAGCAGATCCGGGACACTGAACACCGGGGAGCTGTTTTTT.

CDR3 protein: CASRQGWGTDTQYF. CDR3 DNA sequence: TGCGCCAGCCGACAGGGGTGGGGCACAGATACGCAGTATTTT. V and J are TRBV5-1 and TRBJ2-3; TRBD1 agrees at 8 bases. V dropped 7 bases and J dropped 1; count of bases not matched to a gene: 5. CDR1 and CDR2 (germline): SGHRS, YFSETQ. CDR3 length: 14 amino acids.

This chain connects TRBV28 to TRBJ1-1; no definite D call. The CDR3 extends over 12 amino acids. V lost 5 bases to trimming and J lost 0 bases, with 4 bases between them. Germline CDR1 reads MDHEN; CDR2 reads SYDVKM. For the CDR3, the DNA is TGTGCCAGCAGTCTAATGAACACTGAAGCTTTCTTT. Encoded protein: CASSLMNTEAFF.

Here the CDR3 DNA reads TGTGCCAGCAGCTTGGCGGGACTGCCCTCCTACGAGCAGTACTTC. Translating it yields CASSLAGLPSYEQYF. V and J are TRBV5-4 and TRBJ2-7, with D possibly matching TRBD2 (6 bases). The V end was cut by 0 bases, the J end by 0 bases, with 10 bases between. The V gene's germline CDR1 is SGHNT and CDR2 YYREEE (reference sequence). This CDR3 has 15 amino acids.

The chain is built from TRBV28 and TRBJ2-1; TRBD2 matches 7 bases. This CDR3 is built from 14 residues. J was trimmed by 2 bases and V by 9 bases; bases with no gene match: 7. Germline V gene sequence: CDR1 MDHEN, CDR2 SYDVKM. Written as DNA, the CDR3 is TGTGCCAGTGTCTCTAGCGGTACCTACAATGAGCAGTTCTTC. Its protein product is CASVSSGTYNEQFF.

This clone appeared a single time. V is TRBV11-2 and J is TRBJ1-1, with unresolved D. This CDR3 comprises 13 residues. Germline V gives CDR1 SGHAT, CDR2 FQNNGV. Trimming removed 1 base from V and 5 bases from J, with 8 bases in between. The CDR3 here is CASSLARLTEAFF. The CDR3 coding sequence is TGTGCCAGCAGCTTAGCGAGGTTAACTGAAGCTTTCTTT.